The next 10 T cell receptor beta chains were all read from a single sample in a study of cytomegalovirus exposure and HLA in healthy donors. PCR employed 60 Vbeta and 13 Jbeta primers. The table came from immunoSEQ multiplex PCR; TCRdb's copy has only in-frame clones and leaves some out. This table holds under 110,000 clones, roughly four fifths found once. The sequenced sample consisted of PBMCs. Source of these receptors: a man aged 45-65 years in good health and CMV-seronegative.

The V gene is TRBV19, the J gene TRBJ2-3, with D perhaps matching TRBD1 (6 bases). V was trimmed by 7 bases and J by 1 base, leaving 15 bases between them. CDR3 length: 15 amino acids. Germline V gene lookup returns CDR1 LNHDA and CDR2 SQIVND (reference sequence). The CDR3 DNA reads TGTGCCAGTACGGAAACAGGGTTTCGCACAGATACGCAGTATTTT. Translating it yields CASTETGFRTDTQYF.

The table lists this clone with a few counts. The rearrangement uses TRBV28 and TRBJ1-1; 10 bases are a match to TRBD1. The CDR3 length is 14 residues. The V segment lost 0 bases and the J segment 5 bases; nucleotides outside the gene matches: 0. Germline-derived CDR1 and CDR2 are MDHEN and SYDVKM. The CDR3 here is CASSLWDRGTEAFF. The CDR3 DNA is TGTGCCAGCAGTTTATGGGACAGGGGGACTGAAGCTTTCTTT. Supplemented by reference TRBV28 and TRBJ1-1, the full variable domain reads DVKVTQSSRYLVKRTGEKVFLECVQDMDHENMFWYRQDPGLGLRLIYFSYDVKMKEKGDIPEGYSVSREKKERFSLILESASTNQTSMYLCASSLWDRGTEAFFGQGTRLTVV.

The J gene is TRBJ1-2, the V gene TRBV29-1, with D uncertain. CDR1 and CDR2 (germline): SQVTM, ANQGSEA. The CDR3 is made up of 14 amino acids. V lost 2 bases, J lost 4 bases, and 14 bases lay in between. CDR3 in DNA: TGCAGCGTTGAATGGCAGGATGATCTCTATGGCTACACCTTC. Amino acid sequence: CSVEWQDDLYGYTF.

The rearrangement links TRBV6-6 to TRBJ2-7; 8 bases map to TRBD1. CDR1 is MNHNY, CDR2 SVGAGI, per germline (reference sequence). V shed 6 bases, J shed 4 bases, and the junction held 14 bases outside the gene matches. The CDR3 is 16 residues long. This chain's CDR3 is CASSLRQGTRGYEQYF. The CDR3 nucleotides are TGTGCCAGCAGCCTCAGACAGGGGACACGGGGGTACGAGCAGTACTTC.

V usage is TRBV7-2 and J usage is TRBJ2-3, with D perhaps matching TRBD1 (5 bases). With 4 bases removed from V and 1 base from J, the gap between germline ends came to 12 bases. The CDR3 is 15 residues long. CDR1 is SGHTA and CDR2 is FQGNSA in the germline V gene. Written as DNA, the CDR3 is TGTGCCAGCAGCTCCCGGGCAGGGCGCACAGATACGCAGTATTTT. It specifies CASSSRAGRTDTQYF.

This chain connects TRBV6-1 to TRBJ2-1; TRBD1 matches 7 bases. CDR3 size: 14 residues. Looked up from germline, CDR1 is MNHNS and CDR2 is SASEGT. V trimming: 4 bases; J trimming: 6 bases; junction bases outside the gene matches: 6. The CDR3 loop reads CASSAPGQFNEQFF. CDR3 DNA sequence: TGTGCCAGCAGTGCCCCGGGACAGTTCAATGAGCAGTTCTTC.

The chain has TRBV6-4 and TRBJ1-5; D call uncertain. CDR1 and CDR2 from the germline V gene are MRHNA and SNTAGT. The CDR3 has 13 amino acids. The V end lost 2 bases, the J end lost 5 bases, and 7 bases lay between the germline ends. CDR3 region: CASSDQPDQPQHF. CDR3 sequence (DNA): TGTGCCAGCAGTGACCAACCGGATCAGCCCCAGCATTTT.

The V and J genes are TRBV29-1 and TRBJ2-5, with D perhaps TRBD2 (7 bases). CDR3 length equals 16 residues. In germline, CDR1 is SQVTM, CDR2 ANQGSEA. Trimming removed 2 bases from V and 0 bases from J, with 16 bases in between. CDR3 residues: CSVESGEGPYQETQYF. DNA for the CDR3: TGCAGCGTTGAATCAGGGGAGGGTCCGTACCAAGAGACCCAGTACTTC.

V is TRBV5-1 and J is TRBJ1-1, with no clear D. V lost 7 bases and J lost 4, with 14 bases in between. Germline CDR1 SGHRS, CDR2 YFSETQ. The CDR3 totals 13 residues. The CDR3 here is CASGWGESTEAFF. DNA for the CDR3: TGCGCCAGCGGTTGGGGAGAGAGCACTGAAGCTTTCTTT.

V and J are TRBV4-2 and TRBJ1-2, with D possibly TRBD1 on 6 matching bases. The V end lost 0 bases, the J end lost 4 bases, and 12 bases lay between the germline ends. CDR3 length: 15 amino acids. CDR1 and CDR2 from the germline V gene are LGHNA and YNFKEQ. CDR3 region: CASSQDPRGSYGYTF. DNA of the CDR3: TGTGCCAGCAGCCAAGATCCGAGGGGGAGCTATGGCTACACCTTC.